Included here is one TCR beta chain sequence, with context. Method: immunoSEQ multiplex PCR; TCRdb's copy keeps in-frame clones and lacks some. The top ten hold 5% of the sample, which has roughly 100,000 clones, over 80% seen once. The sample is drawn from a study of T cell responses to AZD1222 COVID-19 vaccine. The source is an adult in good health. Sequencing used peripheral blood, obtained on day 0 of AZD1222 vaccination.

The CDR3 coding sequence is TGTGCCTGGAGCCATACATACGAGCAGTACTTC. Residues: CAWSHTYEQYF. The genes are TRBV30 and TRBJ2-7; no clear D gene. The length of the CDR3 is 11 residues. CDR1 and CDR2 from the germline V gene are GTSNPN and SVGIG (reference sequence). Between the trimmed V and J ends, which lost 3 bases and 4 bases, there was a span of 7 bases. Combining the CDR3 with reference TRBV30 and TRBJ2-7 gives the whole variable domain SQTIHQWPATLVQPVGSPLSLECTVEGTSNPNLYWYRQAAGRGLQLLFYSVGIGQISSEVPQNLSASRPQDRQFILSSKKLLLSDSGFYLCAWSHTYEQYFGPGTRLTVT.